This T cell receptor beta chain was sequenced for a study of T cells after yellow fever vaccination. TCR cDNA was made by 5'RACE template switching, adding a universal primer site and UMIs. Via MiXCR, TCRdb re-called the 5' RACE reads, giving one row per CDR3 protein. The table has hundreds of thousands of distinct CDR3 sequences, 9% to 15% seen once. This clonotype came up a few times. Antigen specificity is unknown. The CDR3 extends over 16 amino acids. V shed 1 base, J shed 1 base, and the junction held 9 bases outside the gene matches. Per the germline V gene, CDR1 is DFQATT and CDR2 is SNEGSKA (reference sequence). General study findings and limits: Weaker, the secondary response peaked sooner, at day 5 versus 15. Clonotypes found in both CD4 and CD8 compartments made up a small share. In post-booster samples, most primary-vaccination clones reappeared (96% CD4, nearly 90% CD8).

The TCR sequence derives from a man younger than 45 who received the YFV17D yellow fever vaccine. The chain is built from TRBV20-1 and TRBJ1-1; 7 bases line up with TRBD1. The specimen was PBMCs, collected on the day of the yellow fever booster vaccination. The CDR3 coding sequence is TGCAGTGCTAGAGCTTTAGACAGGGCAGGGAACACTGAAGCTTTCTTT. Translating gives CSARALDRAGNTEAFF.